A single sample is the source of the 21 T cell receptor beta chains below, sequenced in a study of vaccination and CD4 T cells after COVID-19. Treatment indicated: roughly ten-day PBMC culture with coronavirus spike peptide pools or control peptides (ViraFEST assay). Oncomine TCR Beta short-read sequencing was applied to DNA from cultured CD4+ T cells. TCRdb re-called the PCR reads through MiXCR, storing one row per CDR3 protein. Here the sample spans about 10,000 distinct CDR3 sequences, about four fifths being singletons. Which antigens these TCRs recognize remains unknown. The sequenced material came from CD4+ T cells from blood, cultured in vitro. Receptors originate from a human donor who had recovered from COVID-19.

The chain has TRBV28 and TRBJ1-6, with D perhaps matching TRBD1 (6 bases). The CDR3 length is 14 residues. Trimming pared 7 bases from V and 10 bases from J, leaving 17 bases between. Germline loops: CDR1 MDHEN, CDR2 SYDVKM. CDR3 protein: CASIKGGENSPLHF. The CDR3 coding sequence is TGTGCCAGCATTAAAGGGGGGGAAAACTCACCCCTCCACTTT.

The rearrangement joins TRBV20-1 to TRBJ2-7, with D possibly being TRBD1 (6 bases). CDR1 is DFQATT, CDR2 SNEGSKA, per germline (reference sequence). V shed 7 bases and J shed 0 bases, with 16 bases lying between them. The CDR3 extends over 14 amino acids. Here the CDR3 reads CSVARQDLSYEQYF. Written as DNA, the CDR3 is TGCAGTGTCGCCCGACAGGACCTCTCCTACGAGCAGTACTTC.

The V gene is TRBV28, the J gene TRBJ1-6, with D hard to call. V gave up 11 bases and J gave up 3 bases, with 11 bases separating them. CDR3 length: 13 residues. Germline CDR1 MDHEN, CDR2 SYDVKM. CDR3 loop: CAHGPVYNSPLHF. The DNA of the CDR3 is TGTGCCCACGGACCCGTCTATAATTCACCCCTCCACTTT.

This chain uses TRBV6-5 with TRBJ1-5; 7 nucleotides line up with TRBD1. V shed 4 bases, J shed 6 bases, and the junction held 12 bases outside the gene matches. The germline V gene has CDR1 MNHEY and CDR2 SVGAGI. The CDR3 spans 16 residues. DNA of the CDR3: TGTGCCAGCAGTTCCGACCGAACAGGGGTTGGTCAGCCCCAGCATTTT. This codes for CASSSDRTGVGQPQHF.

The chain couples TRBV24-1 to TRBJ2-7; D possibly corresponds to TRBD2 (5 bases). The CDR3 is 13 amino acids. Germline V gives CDR1 KGHDR, CDR2 SFDVKD. Trimming left V 0 bases short and J 9 bases short, with 11 bases between. This chain's CDR3 is CATSDLDGRGQYF. The CDR3 bases are TGTGCCACCAGTGATTTGGATGGACGGGGGCAGTACTTC.

V is TRBV20-1 and J is TRBJ2-4; TRBD2 matches 14 bases. The V and J ends lost 6 bases and 7 bases, in that order; junction bases with no gene match: 8. The CDR3 extends over 15 amino acids. Germline lookup yields CDR1 DFQATT and CDR2 SNEGSKA (reference sequence). CDR3 sequence: CSALGLAGGGNIQYF. The CDR3 DNA reads as TGCAGTGCACTCGGACTAGCGGGAGGAGGGAACATTCAGTACTTC.

The chain joins TRBV4-3 to TRBJ2-7, with 9 bases aligning to TRBD2. This CDR3 is 17 amino acids long. Losses at the gene ends were 2 bases for V and 2 bases for J; bases not matched to a gene: 10. In germline, CDR1 is LGHNA, CDR2 YSLEER. The DNA of the CDR3 is TGCGCCAGCAGCCAAACCCACTCGGCGGGAGGGCCCTACGAGCAGTACTTC. Encoded protein: CASSQTHSAGGPYEQYF.

In this sample, this clonotype turned up once. The V and J genes are TRBV6-1 and TRBJ2-2; unclear D gene. Germline V gene data show CDR1 as MNHNS and CDR2 as SASEGT. Deletions cut 6 bases from V and 5 bases from J, with 10 bases between. The CDR3 contains 13 residues. The CDR3 loop is CASSEPGTGELFF. DNA for the CDR3: TGTGCCAGCAGCGAGCCCGGGACCGGGGAGCTGTTTTTT.

This rearrangement joins TRBV19 to TRBJ1-2; 10 positions agree with TRBD1. V dropped 5 bases and J dropped 6; count of bases not matched to a gene: 15. This CDR3 is built from 17 residues. Germline-derived CDR1 and CDR2 are LNHDA and SQIVND (reference sequence). The CDR3 loop is CASSGPRDRGRINGYTF. The CDR3 DNA reads as TGTGCCAGTAGTGGCCCCCGGGACAGGGGTCGGATTAATGGCTACACCTTC.

The chain combines TRBV19 with TRBJ2-3; D perhaps matches TRBD1 (5 bases). Looked up from germline, CDR1 is LNHDA and CDR2 is SQIVND (reference sequence). The germline V and J ends were trimmed by 3 bases and 8 bases, with 30 bases remaining between them. This CDR3 is built from 19 residues. CDR3 in amino acids: CASSIGSLGLQGALGTQYF. As DNA, the CDR3 is TGTGCCAGTAGTATTGGATCTCTCGGGTTGCAGGGTGCCCTGGGTACGCAGTATTTT.

The V and J genes are TRBV15 and TRBJ1-5; the match to TRBD1 covers 7 bases. V lost 0 bases and J lost 2; bases outside the gene matches: 4. The CDR3 is 16 residues long. CDR1 is LNHNV, CDR2 YYDKDF, per germline (reference sequence). The CDR3 DNA sequence: TGTGCCACCAGCAGAGATGGCGGACAGGGCAATCAGCCCCAGCATTTT. It is translated as CATSRDGGQGNQPQHF. Filled out from reference TRBV15 and TRBJ1-5, the complete variable domain reads DAMVIQNPRYQVTQFGKPVTLSCSQTLNHNVMYWYQQKSSQAPKLLFHYYDKDFNNEADTPDNFQSRRPNTSFCFLDIRSPGLGDTAMYLCATSRDGGQGNQPQHFGDGTRLSIL.

The chain employs TRBV20-1 and TRBJ1-2; D unresolved. Germline-derived CDR1 and CDR2 are DFQATT and SNEGSKA (reference sequence). The CDR3 runs 13 residues. Trimming removed 6 bases at V and 2 bases at J, with 13 bases between. In nucleotides, the CDR3 is TGCAGTGCCCGGAACCCGACGAACTATGGCTACACCTTC. It encodes CSARNPTNYGYTF.

The chain has TRBV6-1 and TRBJ2-5, with 9 bases lining up with TRBD2. This CDR3 has 13 amino acids. Germline V gene lookup returns CDR1 MNHNS and CDR2 SASEGT. Germline trimming cut 5 bases from V and 4 bases from J; bases unmatched to any gene: 2. The CDR3 reads CASSTGLAETQYF. For the CDR3, the DNA is TGTGCCAGCAGTACGGGACTAGCAGAGACCCAGTACTTC.

This rearrangement joins TRBV19 to TRBJ2-7, with D perhaps TRBD1 or TRBD2 (5 bases each). Trimming removed 5 bases at V and 6 bases at J, with 14 bases between. The CDR3 loop spans 13 amino acids. Germline V gene sequence: CDR1 LNHDA, CDR2 SQIVND (reference sequence). The CDR3, as DNA: TGTGCCAGTAGTGTCGGAGGACAAGGCGAGCAGTACTTC. Encoded protein: CASSVGGQGEQYF.

V is TRBV20-1 and J is TRBJ2-1, with TRBD2 matching over 8 bases. Trimming cost V 6 bases and J 8 bases; bases outside gene matches: 15. The CDR3 is made up of 15 amino acids. Germline V gene data show CDR1 as DFQATT and CDR2 as SNEGSKA (reference sequence). Written as DNA, the CDR3 is TGCAGTGCGAAAAGGGACGGGAGGGCCGAGGATGAGCAGTTCTTC. Amino acid sequence: CSAKRDGRAEDEQFF.

V usage is TRBV20-1 and J usage is TRBJ2-7, with 13 bases lining up with TRBD2. CDR1 is DFQATT, CDR2 SNEGSKA, per germline (reference sequence). V lost 4 bases and J lost 1; bases outside the gene matches: 7. The CDR3 runs to 16 residues. The CDR3 here is CSAIGTSGAQSYEQYF. The CDR3 DNA is TGCAGTGCTATCGGGACTAGCGGGGCTCAATCCTACGAGCAGTACTTC.

J is TRBJ2-2 and V is TRBV20-1; D assignment may be TRBD1 or TRBD2 (5 bases each). The CDR3 length is 15 residues. V lost 6 bases to trimming and J lost 7 bases, with 21 bases between them. The germline CDR1 and CDR2 sequences are DFQATT and SNEGSKA (reference sequence). The CDR3 sequence: CSAKRGVLRGGELFF. The CDR3 nucleotides read TGCAGTGCAAAAAGAGGGGTCTTGAGGGGCGGGGAGCTGTTTTTT.

This clonotype occurred a few times. In nucleotides, the CDR3 is TGCAGTGCTTCCGTCAGGGTAGGGCAGGGCTACACCTTC. As protein: CSASVRVGQGYTF. V is TRBV20-1 and J is TRBJ1-2, with D maybe TRBD1 (5 bases). CDR3 length: 13 amino acids. Germline V lookup: CDR1 DFQATT, CDR2 SNEGSKA (reference sequence). Between the trimmed V and J ends, which lost 5 bases and 8 bases, there was a span of 18 bases.

The chain recombines TRBV20-1 with TRBJ2-3, with a weak D call TRBD2 (5 bases). Trimming stripped 7 bases from V and 2 bases from J, with 16 bases between. The germline gives CDR1 DFQATT, CDR2 SNEGSKA (reference sequence). The CDR3 contains 14 residues. CDR3 region: CSGSDRGDTDTQYF. In nucleotides, the CDR3 is TGCAGTGGGTCGGATCGGGGAGACACAGATACGCAGTATTTT.

This rearrangement joins TRBV7-9 to TRBJ1-5, with no clear D. Per the germline V gene, CDR1 is SEHNR and CDR2 is FQNEAQ (reference sequence). This CDR3 spans 13 amino acids. V was clipped by 0 bases and J by 6 bases, with 6 bases between them. CDR3 region: CASSLASGQPQHF. The CDR3 DNA reads TGTGCCAGCAGCTTAGCGAGCGGTCAGCCCCAGCATTTT.

The chain employs TRBV19 and TRBJ2-1; D is ambiguous. The CDR3 spans 14 residues. V gave up 6 bases and J gave up 8 bases, with 17 bases separating them. The germline V gene encodes CDR1 LNHDA and CDR2 SQIVND (reference sequence). The CDR3 DNA reads TGTGCCAGTAGGGTAGCCCCAAACGGTGATGAGCAGTTCTTC. Translated, it gives CASRVAPNGDEQFF.